The 32 T cell receptor beta chains in this list originate from one sample, sequenced in a study of blood T cells in healthy people across ages. Using a J-beta primer mix together with a sample-barcoded 5' primer, a second PCR was run for about 6 to 12 cycles. A single record per CDR3 protein comes from TCRdb applying MiXCR to the 5' RACE reads. The table includes fewer than 800,000 distinct CDR3 sequences, roughly 50% detected once. Sequenced: blood. Receptor source: a woman aged 55-75 years in good health.

The J gene is TRBJ2-3, the V gene TRBV19; D is perhaps TRBD1 (5 bases). Germline lookup yields CDR1 LNHDA and CDR2 SQIVND (reference sequence). Between the trimmed V and J ends, which lost 5 bases and 1 base, there was a span of 16 bases. The CDR3 covers 16 residues. CDR3: CASSPRQLVGTDTQYF. In nucleotides, the CDR3 is TGTGCCAGTAGTCCACGACAGTTGGTGGGCACAGATACGCAGTATTTT.

On this clonotype itself: A much larger clone lies one base from this, so it may be a read error. This rearrangement joins TRBV20-1 to TRBJ2-4; 11 bases align to TRBD1. V lost 6 bases to trimming and J lost 13 bases; unmatched junction nucleotides: 11. Germline V lookup: CDR1 DFQATT, CDR2 SNEGSKA (reference sequence). This CDR3 has 13 residues. The CDR3 nucleotides read TGCAGTGCCCCGGGACAGGGGGTGAATGAGCAGTACTTC. It codes for CSAPGQGVNEQYF.

This rearrangement joins TRBV7-9 to TRBJ2-1; D is unclear. Trimming shortened V by 1 base and J by 0 bases, and 10 bases separated the two germline ends. The CDR3 loop spans 16 amino acids. CDR1 and CDR2 from the germline V gene are SEHNR and FQNEAQ (reference sequence). CDR3 residues: CASSLGSYSSYNEQFF. CDR3 coding DNA: TGTGCCAGCAGCTTAGGGAGTTACAGCTCCTACAATGAGCAGTTCTTC.

This clonotype came up a few times. The chain combines TRBV7-3 with TRBJ2-1; 7 bases map to TRBD1. The end of the DNA is better explained by TRBJ2-7, so the J call may be wrong. CDR1 is SGHTA, CDR2 FQGTGA, per germline. The CDR3 covers 14 residues. CDR3 in DNA: TGTGCCAGCAGCTCTACAAGGGGGCACAATGAGCAGTACTTC. This codes for CASSSTRGHNEQYF.

This clonotype was counted only a few times. J is TRBJ2-1 and V is TRBV6-5; 10 nucleotides agree with TRBD1. Germline V lookup: CDR1 MNHEY, CDR2 SVGAGI. Trimming cost V 2 bases and J 3 bases; bases outside gene matches: 4. There are 16 residues in the CDR3. Here the CDR3 reads CASSYLGQGDYNEQFF. The DNA of the CDR3 is TGTGCCAGCAGTTACCTCGGACAGGGGGACTACAATGAGCAGTTCTTC.

This clonotype was counted only a few times. The chain combines TRBV29-1 with TRBJ1-1; D perhaps matches TRBD1 (5 bases). Trimming shortened V by 3 bases and J by 1 base, and 9 bases separated the two germline ends. The length of the CDR3 is 13 residues. Germline values: CDR1 SQVTM, CDR2 ANQGSEA. Here the CDR3 DNA reads TGCAGCGTTGATTGGGGGTGGAACACTGAAGCTTTCTTT. Its protein is CSVDWGWNTEAFF.

CDR3 in amino acids: CASSLGGVGNTEAFF. The DNA for the CDR3 is TGTGCCAGCAGTTTAGGAGGGGTCGGGAACACTGAAGCTTTCTTT. The chain has TRBV28 and TRBJ1-1, with a possible D match to TRBD1 (5 bases). The CDR3 consists of 15 residues. The V end lost 2 bases, the J end lost 1 base, and 11 bases lay between the germline ends. Per the germline V gene, CDR1 is MDHEN and CDR2 is SYDVKM.

This chain uses TRBV28 with TRBJ1-2; D is unclear. The CDR3 has 13 residues. Trimming left V 10 bases short and J 8 bases short, with 20 bases between. Germline V gene data show CDR1 as MDHEN and CDR2 as SYDVKM. The CDR3 nucleotides are TGTGCCACCCACTGGGCAGGAGTAGTGGGCTACACCTTC. It encodes CATHWAGVVGYTF.

The V call is TRBV27, the J call TRBJ2-2; 7 nucleotides agree with TRBD2. Germline V gives CDR1 MNHEY, CDR2 SMNVEV (reference sequence). V shed 5 bases, J shed 7 bases, and the junction held 7 bases outside the gene matches. This CDR3 spans 14 amino acids. The CDR3 sequence: CASSRTGGIGELFF. The CDR3 region has the DNA TGTGCCAGCAGTAGGACGGGAGGCATCGGGGAGCTGTTTTTT.

The rearrangement joins TRBV2 to TRBJ1-4, with 9 bases matching TRBD1. CDR3 length: 14 amino acids. Germline CDR1 is SNHLY and CDR2 is FYNNEI. The trim removed 6 bases at V and 7 bases at J, leaving 6 bases unmatched. CDR3: CASRTTGGSEKLFF. The CDR3 DNA reads TGTGCCAGCAGGACCACAGGGGGCTCTGAAAAACTGTTTTTT.

This sequence joins TRBV5-1 and TRBJ2-7; 9 nucleotides line up with TRBD1. Germline-derived CDR1 and CDR2 are SGHRS and YFSETQ. This CDR3 has 17 residues. V gave up 0 bases and J gave up 3 bases; unmatched junction bases: 10. The CDR3 region is CASSLATGTGPFYEQYF. The CDR3 DNA follows: TGCGCCAGCAGCTTGGCTACCGGGACAGGGCCCTTCTACGAGCAGTACTTC.

J is TRBJ2-3 and V is TRBV10-3; 9 positions match TRBD1. Germline CDR1 reads ENHRY; CDR2 reads SYGVKD. This CDR3 has 15 amino acids. Germline trimming cut 8 bases from V and 1 base from J; bases unmatched to any gene: 7. CDR3 sequence: CAIAEGQGGTDTQYF. The CDR3 DNA follows: TGTGCCATCGCCGAGGGACAGGGAGGCACAGATACGCAGTATTTT.

This clonotype has only a few counts. The rearrangement links TRBV24-1 to TRBJ2-1; 8 nucleotides line up with TRBD2. This CDR3 is 15 amino acids long. After removal of 5 bases from V and 7 bases from J, the junction contained 9 bases not matched to a gene. Germline assignment: CDR1 KGHDR and CDR2 SFDVKD. The CDR3 DNA is TGTGCCACCAGTGGAGCGGGAGCGGGAACAAATGAGCAGTTCTTC. Amino acid sequence: CATSGAGAGTNEQFF.

The rearrangement links TRBV6-5 to TRBJ1-2; D is undetermined. This CDR3 contains 15 residues. V gave up 2 bases and J gave up 5 bases, with 15 bases separating them. Germline V CDR1 and CDR2: MNHEY, SVGAGI. The CDR3 region is CASSYQPQPYYGYTF. The CDR3 DNA is TGTGCCAGCAGTTACCAGCCACAGCCCTATTATGGCTACACCTTC.

This chain uses TRBV5-6 with TRBJ2-5; D is uncertain. The CDR3 runs 14 residues. The V and J ends lost 4 bases and 4 bases respectively, with 14 bases between them. Germline V CDR1 and CDR2: SGHDT, YYEEEE. The CDR3 region is CASSDGPFRETQYF. Written as DNA, the CDR3 is TGTGCCAGCAGCGATGGTCCATTCCGAGAGACCCAGTACTTC. The full variable domain, in which reference TRBV5-6 and TRBJ2-5 provide the parts outside the CDR3, is DAGVTQSPTHLIKTRGQQVTLRCSPKSGHDTVSWYQQALGQGPQFIFQYYEEEERQRGNFPDRFSGHQFPNYSSELNVNALLLGDSALYLCASSDGPFRETQYFGPGTRLLVL.

The chain employs TRBV20-1 and TRBJ2-1; 13 bases line up with TRBD2. V shed 6 bases, J shed 7 bases, and the junction held 0 bases outside the gene matches. Germline-derived CDR1 and CDR2 are DFQATT and SNEGSKA (reference sequence). The CDR3 is 12 amino acids. This CDR3 reads CSATSGRNEQFF. As DNA, the CDR3 is TGCAGTGCGACTAGCGGGAGGAATGAGCAGTTCTTC.

The V gene is TRBV15, the J gene TRBJ1-2; D gene uncertain. This CDR3 comprises 14 residues. Trimming cost V 0 bases and J 8 bases, with 13 bases left between them. The V gene's germline CDR1 is LNHNV and CDR2 YYDKDF (reference sequence). For the CDR3, the DNA is TGTGCCACCAGCAGAGACCTAACCTCGTGGGGCTACACCTTC. Residues: CATSRDLTSWGYTF.

V gene TRBV28 combines with J gene TRBJ2-1; 7 nucleotides match TRBD1. CDR1 MDHEN and CDR2 SYDVKM come from the germline V gene. The CDR3 loop spans 16 amino acids. V lost 4 bases and J lost 6; bases outside the gene matches: 12. CDR3 region: CASSSPAGQEVNEQFF. The CDR3 nucleotides read TGTGCCAGCAGTTCCCCAGCCGGACAGGAGGTCAATGAGCAGTTCTTC.

The chain links TRBV11-2 to TRBJ2-6; D ambiguous. Germline CDR1 and CDR2: SGHAT and FQNNGV. The CDR3 sequence is 15 residues long. Trimming removed 2 bases at V and 6 bases at J, with 11 bases between. The CDR3 protein is CASSLNGLEANVLTF. As DNA, the CDR3 is TGTGCCAGCAGCTTAAACGGGCTGGAGGCCAACGTCCTGACTTTC.

The chain has TRBV13 and TRBJ2-6, with D unresolved. Germline CDR1 is PRHDT and CDR2 is FYEKMQ (reference sequence). The length of the CDR3 is 21 residues. With 0 bases removed from V and 0 bases from J, the gap between germline ends came to 21 bases. CDR3 nucleotide sequence: TGTGCCAGCAGCTTAGGGTTTGAAGGCTACCTGGCCGACTCTGGGGCCAACGTCCTGACTTTC. Protein sequence: CASSLGFEGYLADSGANVLTF.

The table lists this clonotype with a few counts. This sequence joins TRBV4-2 and TRBJ2-5; 7 nucleotides match TRBD1. Trimming at V came to 0 bases and at J to 11 bases, leaving 15 bases not matched to a gene. The length of the CDR3 is 16 residues. Germline CDR1 and CDR2: LGHNA and YNFKEQ. The CDR3 sequence is CASSQDVGQTGNEQYF. CDR3 DNA sequence: TGTGCCAGCAGCCAAGATGTGGGACAGACAGGAAATGAGCAGTACTTC.

For this clonotype: Germline and junction disagree at one end, which may indicate a read error. This sequence joins TRBV20-1 and TRBJ1-6, with 7 positions matching TRBD1. CDR1 and CDR2 from the germline V gene are DFQATT and SNEGSKA (reference sequence). The CDR3 has 15 residues. Written as DNA, the CDR3 is TGCAATGCTCTGACAGGGAGAGCCTATAATTCACCCCTCCACTTT. It translates to CNALTGRAYNSPLHF.

The chain recombines TRBV5-1 with TRBJ1-5; no clear D gene. Per the germline V gene, CDR1 is SGHRS and CDR2 is YFSETQ. CDR3 length equals 15 residues. V lost 0 bases and J lost 0, with 7 bases in between. The CDR3 loop is CASSLDGDSNQPQHF. The CDR3 DNA reads TGCGCCAGCAGCTTGGACGGGGATAGCAATCAGCCCCAGCATTTT.

The V gene is TRBV20-1, the J gene TRBJ1-1; 9 bases line up with TRBD1. Per germline, CDR1 DFQATT and CDR2 SNEGSKA (reference sequence). The CDR3 totals 14 residues. J gave up 1 base and V 3 bases, and 3 bases lay outside the gene matches. The CDR3 bases are TGCAGTGCTAGGGGACAGGGCAAGAACACTGAAGCTTTCTTT. Protein product: CSARGQGKNTEAFF.

The chain uses TRBV14 and TRBJ1-2; D is perhaps TRBD1 (5 bases). Germline V gives CDR1 SGHDN, CDR2 FVKESK. V was trimmed by 4 bases and J by 0 bases, leaving 12 bases between them. There are 15 residues in the CDR3. The DNA of the CDR3 is TGTGCCAGCAGCCCAGACAGTCGCTCTAACTATGGCTACACCTTC. Residues: CASSPDSRSNYGYTF.

V and J are TRBV7-9 and TRBJ2-7; TRBD2 might be the D (6 bases). The germline CDR1 and CDR2 sequences are SEHNR and FQNEAQ (reference sequence). This CDR3 has 16 amino acids. Trimming removed 0 bases at V and 7 bases at J, with 19 bases between. The CDR3 nucleotides read TGTGCCAGCAGCTTAGCGGACTACCGCTCCTACAATGAGCAGTACTTC. This gives the protein CASSLADYRSYNEQYF. Variable domain in full (rest from reference TRBV7-9 and TRBJ2-7): DTGVSQNPRHKITKRGQNVTFRCDPISEHNRLYWYRQTLGQGPEFLTYFQNEAQLEKSRLLSDRFSAERPKGSFSTLEIQRTEQGDSAMYLCASSLADYRSYNEQYFGPGTRLTVT.

The J gene is TRBJ2-2, the V gene TRBV29-1, with D possibly being TRBD1 or TRBD2 (5 bases each). Trimming took 6 bases from V and 7 from J, leaving 9 bases between them. Germline lookup yields CDR1 SQVTM and CDR2 ANQGSEA. The CDR3 runs 11 residues. The CDR3 sequence is CSVGRLGELFF. The CDR3 DNA sequence: TGCAGCGTGGGACGGCTCGGGGAGCTGTTTTTT.

This sequence joins TRBV4-2 and TRBJ2-7, with no clear D. V was trimmed by 4 bases and J by 0 bases, leaving 19 bases between them. This CDR3 spans 17 amino acids. The germline V gene encodes CDR1 LGHNA and CDR2 YNFKEQ. CDR3 loop: CASSPLGGDASSYEQYF. CDR3 DNA: TGTGCCAGCAGCCCCCTAGGCGGCGACGCGAGCTCCTACGAGCAGTACTTC.

The CDR3 loop is CASSSPPGSGQGGNEQFF. CDR3 coding DNA: TGTGCCAGCAGTAGCCCCCCAGGATCGGGGCAGGGGGGAAATGAGCAGTTCTTC. This chain joins TRBV28 and TRBJ2-1; a possible D gene is TRBD1 (7 bases). The ends were cut back, 5 bases at V and 7 bases at J, with 27 bases in the middle. The CDR3 length is 18 residues. Germline assignment: CDR1 MDHEN and CDR2 SYDVKM. The whole variable domain, filled in from reference TRBV28 and TRBJ2-1, reads DVKVTQSSRYLVKRTGEKVFLECVQDMDHENMFWYRQDPGLGLRLIYFSYDVKMKEKGDIPEGYSVSREKKERFSLILESASTNQTSMYLCASSSPPGSGQGGNEQFFGPGTRLTVL.

This chain joins TRBV6-1 and TRBJ2-7, with D uncertain. This CDR3 comprises 15 residues. From germline, CDR1 is MNHNS and CDR2 SASEGT. The V end lost 2 bases, the J end lost 6 bases, and 17 bases lay between the germline ends. The CDR3 loop reads CASSETLNLRGEQYF. CDR3 coding DNA: TGTGCCAGCAGTGAAACTTTAAACCTGCGTGGCGAGCAGTACTTC.

There are a few counts of this clonotype. The rearrangement joins TRBV29-1 to TRBJ1-4; tentative D call: TRBD1 (6 bases). V lost 7 bases and J 13 bases, leaving 19 bases between the germline ends. Per the germline V gene, CDR1 is SQVTM and CDR2 is ANQGSEA. The CDR3 consists of 12 residues. The CDR3 reads CSATGPDGVLFF. The CDR3 nucleotides read TGCAGCGCAACAGGGCCCGACGGAGTACTGTTTTTT.

CDR3 in DNA: TGTGCCAGCAGTTTATGGACAGACTATCGGAATGAGCAGTTCTTC. Protein sequence: CASSLWTDYRNEQFF. This sequence joins TRBV28 and TRBJ2-1, with D perhaps matching TRBD1 or TRBD2 (5 bases each). The CDR3 extends over 15 amino acids. Trimming took off 0 bases at V and 7 bases at J, with 13 bases between the two ends. Germline lookup yields CDR1 MDHEN and CDR2 SYDVKM.